This is a list of T cell receptor beta chains from one sample in a study of OX40 agonist ivuxolimab in advanced cancers. The repertoire was sequenced with immunoSEQ multiplex PCR; TCRdb's copy has only in-frame clones and lacks some. The profile shows 55,000 to 65,000 clones, approximately 84% of them singletons. Sequences were derived from CD4+ or CD8+ T cells sorted from blood, sampled in a trial of the OX40 agonist ivuxolimab. Receptors originate from an adult with an advanced solid tumor such as melanoma, head and neck, liver or kidney cancer. The CDR3 runs from the conserved cysteine through the conserved F or W. Fields, in order: clone size, V gene, J gene, D gene, CDR3 protein, CDR3 DNA. D genes are given only for firm matches. Size values are once, few and many counts, or a class for expanded clones, and some rows have none.

abundance: few; v_gene: TRBV7-3; j_gene: TRBJ2-2; d_gene: TRBD2; CDR3aa: CASSPAGGYTGELFF; CDR3nt: TGTGCCAGCAGCCCAGCGGGAGGCTACACCGGGGAGCTGTTTTTT
abundance: .; v_gene: TRBV5-8; j_gene: TRBJ2-7; d_gene: TRBD2; CDR3aa: CASTRPVAGTYEQYF; CDR3nt: TGTGCCAGCACAAGGCCGGTAGCGGGAACCTACGAGCAGTACTTC
abundance: once; v_gene: TRBV9; j_gene: TRBJ2-7; d_gene: .; CDR3aa: CASSVDLISEQYF; CDR3nt: TGTGCCAGCAGCGTAGACCTTATTTCCGAGCAGTACTTC
abundance: .; v_gene: TRBV7-3; j_gene: TRBJ2-1; d_gene: .; CDR3aa: CASSPRTSSYNEQFF; CDR3nt: TGTGCCAGCAGCCCCCGGACGAGCTCCTACAATGAGCAGTTCTTC
abundance: once; v_gene: TRBV6-5; j_gene: TRBJ2-5; d_gene: .; CDR3aa: CASSRDQETQYF; CDR3nt: TGTGCCAGCAGCCGGGACCAAGAGACCCAGTACTTC
abundance: .; v_gene: TRBV5-4; j_gene: TRBJ2-3; d_gene: .; CDR3aa: CASSLVGEDTQYF; CDR3nt: TGTGCCAGCAGCTTGGTGGGAGAAGATACGCAGTATTTT
abundance: .; v_gene: TRBV12-5; j_gene: TRBJ2-2; d_gene: TRBD1; CDR3aa: CASGLVPGTGGPGELFF; CDR3nt: TGTGCTAGTGGTTTGGTCCCCGGGACAGGGGGTCCCGGGGAGCTGTTTTTT
abundance: .; v_gene: TRBV10-3; j_gene: TRBJ2-7; d_gene: TRBD1; CDR3aa: CAIREGQGDEQYF; CDR3nt: TGTGCCATCAGGGAAGGACAGGGAGACGAGCAGTACTTC
abundance: .; v_gene: TRBV28; j_gene: TRBJ2-7; d_gene: TRBD2; CDR3aa: CASSPALLAGSYEQYF; CDR3nt: TGTGCCAGCAGTCCCGCCCTTCTAGCGGGATCCTACGAGCAGTACTTC
abundance: .; v_gene: TRBV4-1; j_gene: TRBJ1-1; d_gene: TRBD1; CDR3aa: CASSPWTGRDTEAFF; CDR3nt: TGCGCCAGCAGCCCTTGGACAGGGCGGGACACTGAAGCTTTCTTT
abundance: .; v_gene: TRBV29-1; j_gene: TRBJ2-1; d_gene: TRBD2; CDR3aa: CSVGDSGSYNEQFF; CDR3nt: TGCAGCGTTGGGGATAGCGGGTCTTACAATGAGCAGTTCTTC
abundance: .; v_gene: TRBV12-1; j_gene: TRBJ1-2; d_gene: .; CDR3aa: CASSLGSVHGYTF; CDR3nt: TGTGCCAGCAGCTTAGGCAGCGTACATGGCTACACCTTC
abundance: .; v_gene: TRBV9; j_gene: TRBJ1-5; d_gene: TRBD1; CDR3aa: CASSATGQGYQPQHF; CDR3nt: TGTGCCAGCAGCGCTACGGGACAGGGCTATCAGCCCCAGCATTTT
abundance: .; v_gene: TRBV10-3; j_gene: TRBJ1-1; d_gene: TRBD1; CDR3aa: CAIKTGMNTEAFF; CDR3nt: TGTGCCATCAAGACAGGGATGAACACTGAAGCTTTCTTT
abundance: .; v_gene: TRBV10-3; j_gene: TRBJ2-1; d_gene: .; CDR3aa: CAISESISGSYNEQFF; CDR3nt: TGTGCCATCAGTGAGTCTATTAGCGGCTCCTACAATGAGCAGTTCTTC
abundance: few; v_gene: TRBV25-1; j_gene: TRBJ1-6; d_gene: .; CDR3aa: CASSEYLYNSPLHF; CDR3nt: TGTGCCAGCAGTGAATATCTTTATAATTCACCCCTCCACTTT
abundance: .; v_gene: TRBV6-5; j_gene: TRBJ2-7; d_gene: .; CDR3aa: CASSGPGPLGEQYF; CDR3nt: TGTGCCAGCAGTGGCCCCGGGCCACTCGGGGAGCAGTACTTC
abundance: .; v_gene: TRBV5-4; j_gene: TRBJ2-7; d_gene: TRBD2; CDR3aa: CASSLLAAGGQSSYEQYF; CDR3nt: TGTGCCAGCAGCTTGCTTGCAGCGGGAGGACAAAGCTCCTACGAGCAGTACTTC
abundance: .; v_gene: TRBV20-1; j_gene: TRBJ1-1; d_gene: .; CDR3aa: CSKVRVGEAFF; CDR3nt: TGCAGCAAGGTGAGAGTAGGTGAAGCTTTCTTT
abundance: .; v_gene: TRBV6-1; j_gene: TRBJ1-1; d_gene: .; CDR3aa: CASSDRASGTEAFF; CDR3nt: TGTGCCAGCAGTGACCGGGCCTCAGGCACTGAAGCTTTCTTT
abundance: .; v_gene: TRBV30; j_gene: TRBJ2-7; d_gene: TRBD2; CDR3aa: CAWRGTSGIREQYF; CDR3nt: TGTGCCTGGAGGGGCACTAGCGGGATTAGGGAGCAGTACTTC
abundance: few; v_gene: TRBV5-1; j_gene: TRBJ1-4; d_gene: .; CDR3aa: CASSLGSMGEKLFF; CDR3nt: TGCGCCAGCAGCTTGGGGAGCATGGGGGAAAAACTGTTTTTT
abundance: .; v_gene: TRBV4-2; j_gene: TRBJ2-3; d_gene: .; CDR3aa: CASSQDPGLASTDTQYF; CDR3nt: TGTGCCAGCAGCCAAGACCCTGGACTCGCAAGCACAGATACGCAGTATTTT
abundance: .; v_gene: TRBV5-4; j_gene: TRBJ2-1; d_gene: .; CDR3aa: CASTKDSSNEQFF; CDR3nt: TGTGCCAGCACTAAGGACAGCAGCAATGAGCAGTTCTTC
abundance: .; v_gene: TRBV6-1; j_gene: TRBJ2-2; d_gene: .; CDR3aa: CASRAGPTNTGELFF; CDR3nt: TGTGCCAGCAGAGCAGGGCCCACGAACACCGGGGAGCTGTTTTTT
abundance: few; v_gene: TRBV6-1; j_gene: TRBJ1-4; d_gene: TRBD1; CDR3aa: CASSPPGQGYEKLFF; CDR3nt: TGTGCCAGCAGCCCTCCGGGACAGGGATATGAAAAACTGTTTTTT
abundance: .; v_gene: TRBV28; j_gene: TRBJ2-5; d_gene: TRBD1; CDR3aa: CASSSSYGTGVEWETQYF; CDR3nt: TGTGCCAGCAGTTCAAGCTATGGGACAGGGGTTGAGTGGGAGACCCAGTACTTC
abundance: .; v_gene: TRBV29-1; j_gene: TRBJ2-5; d_gene: .; CDR3aa: CSVGTIAETQYF; CDR3nt: TGCAGCGTTGGGACAATAGCAGAGACCCAGTACTTC
abundance: .; v_gene: TRBV19; j_gene: TRBJ2-7; d_gene: .; CDR3aa: CASSIEGDEQYF; CDR3nt: TGTGCCAGTAGTATAGAAGGAGACGAGCAGTACTTC
abundance: .; v_gene: TRBV18; j_gene: TRBJ2-7; d_gene: TRBD1; CDR3aa: CASSPGQGLAYEQYF; CDR3nt: TGTGCCAGCTCGCCCGGACAGGGCCTCGCCTACGAGCAGTACTTC
abundance: .; v_gene: TRBV29-1; j_gene: TRBJ2-5; d_gene: .; CDR3aa: CSAERVSQETQYF; CDR3nt: TGCAGCGCAGAGAGAGTTAGCCAAGAGACCCAGTACTTC
abundance: once; v_gene: TRBV9; j_gene: TRBJ2-5; d_gene: .; CDR3aa: CASSGQGFETQYF; CDR3nt: TGTGCCAGCAGCGGTCAGGGATTCGAGACCCAGTACTTC
abundance: .; v_gene: TRBV7-6; j_gene: TRBJ1-4; d_gene: TRBD1; CDR3aa: CASSWGPGQGREKLFF; CDR3nt: TGTGCCAGCAGCTGGGGACCGGGACAGGGGCGGGAAAAACTGTTTTTT
abundance: .; v_gene: TRBV11-2; j_gene: TRBJ1-3; d_gene: .; CDR3aa: CASSLGRSTGNTIYF; CDR3nt: TGTGCCAGCAGCTTAGGCAGGTCAACTGGAAACACCATATATTTT
abundance: .; v_gene: TRBV4-2; j_gene: TRBJ2-1; d_gene: TRBD2; CDR3aa: CASSQEVTSGFEQFF; CDR3nt: TGTGCCAGCAGCCAAGAGGTGACTAGCGGCTTTGAGCAGTTCTTC
abundance: .; v_gene: TRBV10-1; j_gene: TRBJ2-3; d_gene: .; CDR3aa: CASSESGWSGDTDTQYF; CDR3nt: TGCGCCAGCAGTGAGTCGGGCTGGTCGGGGGACACAGATACGCAGTATTTT
abundance: .; v_gene: TRBV28; j_gene: TRBJ1-3; d_gene: .; CDR3aa: CASSFGTRDSGNTIYF; CDR3nt: TGTGCCAGCAGTTTTGGGACGCGTGACTCTGGAAACACCATATATTTT
abundance: .; v_gene: TRBV9; j_gene: TRBJ2-3; d_gene: .; CDR3aa: CASSKTPSDTQYF; CDR3nt: TGTGCCAGCAGCAAGACTCCATCAGATACGCAGTATTTT
abundance: .; v_gene: TRBV4-2; j_gene: TRBJ1-2; d_gene: .; CDR3aa: CASSQERREDNYGYTF; CDR3nt: TGTGCCAGCAGCCAAGAGAGGCGGGAGGATAACTATGGCTACACCTTC
abundance: .; v_gene: TRBV2; j_gene: TRBJ2-7; d_gene: TRBD2; CDR3aa: CASSERLAAISYEQYF; CDR3nt: TGTGCCAGCAGTGAAAGGCTAGCGGCAATCTCCTACGAGCAGTACTTC
abundance: .; v_gene: TRBV7-2; j_gene: TRBJ2-7; d_gene: .; CDR3aa: CASSPNPFSYEQYF; CDR3nt: TGTGCCAGCAGCCCGAACCCCTTCTCCTACGAGCAGTACTTC
abundance: .; v_gene: TRBV6-1; j_gene: TRBJ1-2; d_gene: .; CDR3aa: CASSEANRYYGYTF; CDR3nt: TGTGCCAGCAGTGAAGCTAACCGATACTATGGCTACACCTTC
abundance: .; v_gene: TRBV6-1; j_gene: TRBJ1-5; d_gene: TRBD1; CDR3aa: CASMEGAGNQPQHF; CDR3nt: TGTGCCAGCATGGAGGGGGCCGGCAATCAGCCCCAGCATTTT